One TCR beta chain is described in this entry. Using immunoSEQ multiplex PCR, the repertoire was profiled, and TCRdb retains in-frame clones only, with some absent. The sample records 600,000 or so clones, more than 70% being singletons. The CDR3 totals 15 residues. V lost 2 bases to trimming and J lost 4 bases, with 15 bases between them. CDR1 GTSNPN and CDR2 SVGIG come from the germline V gene (reference sequence). This record belongs to a study of shared T cell receptors in the human thymus. This sample also belongs to another study, concerning human thymus T cells. In that study: The thymus tissue came from resections taken during corrective heart surgery.

Sequences were obtained from thymocytes. The J gene is TRBJ1-3, the V gene TRBV30; no clear D gene. This TCR was recovered from a boy under three years old with a congenital heart defect. CDR3 in DNA: TGTGCCTGGAGTCACCTGCGGGGATCCGGAAACACCATATATTTT. This translates into CAWSHLRGSGNTIYF.